This is a list of T cell receptor beta chains from one sample in a study of OX40 agonist ivuxolimab in advanced cancers. Measured with immunoSEQ multiplex PCR; TCRdb has only the in-frame clones, and not every one. The sample lists about 48,000 clones, 75% to 90% occurring once. Sequences were derived from CD4+ or CD8+ T cells sorted from blood, sampled in a trial of the OX40 agonist ivuxolimab. The origin of the receptors is an adult with an advanced solid tumor such as melanoma, head and neck, liver or kidney cancer. Each CDR3 is given with its conserved first and last residue. D genes are given only for firm matches. Size values are once, few and many counts, or a class for expanded clones, and some rows have none.

- TRBJ1-2 TRBV5-4 14 - CATRGHGEFYGYTF TGTGCCACCCGAGGACACGGGGAATTCTATGGCTACACCTTC
TRBD1 TRBJ2-7 TRBV6-1 13 - CATQTGWVYEQYF TGTGCCACCCAGACAGGGTGGGTCTACGAGCAGTACTTC
- TRBJ2-7 TRBV27 15 - CASSIAGASSYEQYF TGTGCCAGCAGTATCGCCGGGGCGAGCTCCTACGAGCAGTACTTC
- TRBJ2-5 TRBV9 15 - CASSFSRGLEETQYF TGTGCCAGCAGCTTCAGCCGGGGCTTGGAAGAGACCCAGTACTTC
- TRBJ2-5 TRBV27 12 - CASAPLGETQYF TGTGCCAGCGCCCCCCTGGGCGAGACCCAGTACTTC
- TRBJ2-1 TRBV10-1 12 - CASGGSYNEQFF TGCGCCAGCGGGGGTTCCTACAATGAGCAGTTCTTC
TRBD1 TRBJ2-7 TRBV7-9 15 - CASSSSTGTFYEQYF TGTGCCAGCAGCTCCTCGACAGGGACCTTCTACGAGCAGTACTTC
- TRBJ2-1 TRBV5-8 15 once CASSVRTTGYAEQFF TGTGCCAGCAGCGTGCGGACCACAGGGTACGCTGAGCAGTTCTTC
TRBD2 TRBJ2-7 TRBV19 13 - CASSWGGVYEQYF TGTGCCAGTAGTTGGGGGGGAGTCTACGAGCAGTACTTC
- TRBJ2-5 TRBV9 16 - CASSGGPWTGGETQYF TGTGCCAGCAGCGGAGGCCCTTGGACAGGAGGGGAGACCCAGTACTTC
- TRBJ2-7 TRBV4-2 11 few CASRQSSEQYF TGTGCCAGCAGGCAGTCCTCGGAGCAGTACTTC
- TRBJ1-4 TRBV4-1 19 - CASSQVGAGKPPVGEKLFF TGCGCCAGCAGCCAAGTGGGCGCGGGAAAGCCTCCAGTGGGTGAAAAACTGTTTTTT
- TRBJ2-7 TRBV4-1 14 - CASSQEKSSYEQYF TGCGCCAGCAGCCAAGAAAAATCCTCCTACGAGCAGTACTTC
TRBD1 TRBJ2-2 TRBV11-3 14 once CASSLDRGTGELFF TGTGCCAGCAGCCTCGACAGGGGCACCGGGGAGCTGTTTTTT
- TRBJ1-1 TRBV15 15 - CATSRGAWGNTEAFF TGTGCCACCAGCAGAGGGGCCTGGGGGAACACTGAAGCTTTCTTT
TRBD2 TRBJ2-2 TRBV18 19 once CASSPWSRLAGTLTGELFF TGTGCCAGCTCACCGTGGTCCCGACTAGCGGGGACCCTCACCGGGGAGCTGTTTTTT
TRBD2 TRBJ2-2 TRBV27 15 - CASSLGTSGRGELFF TGTGCCAGCAGTTTAGGGACTAGCGGGAGGGGGGAGCTGTTTTTT
TRBD1 TRBJ2-7 TRBV6-1 13 - CASSYDRGHEQYF TGTGCCAGCAGCTACGACAGGGGCCACGAGCAGTACTTC
- TRBJ1-1 TRBV27 14 - CASSLLGSNTEAFF TGTGCCAGCAGTTTATTGGGGTCGAACACTGAAGCTTTCTTT
TRBD1 TRBJ2-7 TRBV2 14 - CASSLGTVFYEQYF TGTGCCAGCAGCCTGGGGACAGTTTTCTACGAGCAGTACTTC
TRBD1 TRBJ2-5 TRBV29-1 13 once CSVAGGQGATQYF TGCAGCGTTGCCGGGGGACAGGGGGCGACCCAGTACTTC
TRBD1 TRBJ2-1 TRBV7-9 15 - CASSRGGRDYNEQFF TGTGCCAGCAGCAGAGGGGGCCGGGACTACAATGAGCAGTTCTTC
- TRBJ2-7 TRBV5-6 14 - CASSLTTGLAEQYF TGTGCCAGCAGCTTGACAACAGGGTTGGCCGAGCAGTACTTC
- TRBJ2-7 TRBV5-3 14 - CARSLGGSSYEQYF TGTGCCAGAAGCTTGGGGGGCAGCTCCTACGAGCAGTACTTC
- TRBJ2-2 TRBV6-5 15 - CASSLTIGGGGELFF TGTGCCAGCAGTTTGACGATCGGAGGGGGCGGGGAGCTGTTTTTT
TRBD2 TRBJ2-1 TRBV7-6 21 - CASSLAWASGRGTGSYNEQFF TGTGCCAGCAGCTTAGCGTGGGCTAGCGGGAGGGGAACAGGGTCCTACAATGAGCAGTTCTTC
- TRBJ1-6 TRBV5-1 17 - CANSDKSSSSYNSPLHF TGCGCCAACAGCGATAAATCAAGTAGCTCCTATAATTCACCCCTCCACTTT
- TRBJ1-2 TRBV2 13 - CASSSLGPNGYTF TGTGCCAGCAGTTCCCTAGGCCCCAATGGCTACACCTTC
- TRBJ2-2 TRBV7-9 13 - CASSSYRTGELFF TGTGCCAGCAGCTCTTATAGAACCGGGGAGCTGTTTTTT
- TRBJ2-1 TRBV5-6 14 once CASSLGQSYNEQFF TGTGCCAGCAGCTTGGGGCAGAGCTACAATGAGCAGTTCTTC
- TRBJ1-2 TRBV6-5 14 - CASSYGGANYGYTF TGTGCCAGCAGTTACGGGGGAGCAAACTATGGCTACACCTTC
- TRBJ1-5 TRBV5-1 14 - CASSEGSSNQPQHF TGCGCCAGCAGCGAGGGATCTAGCAATCAGCCCCAGCATTTT
- TRBJ2-7 TRBV6-1 12 once CASSEVSYEQYF TGTGCCAGCAGTGAAGTCTCCTACGAGCAGTACTTC
TRBD1 TRBJ1-5 TRBV2 15 - CASSEVTGAAQPQHF TGTGCCAGCAGTGAAGTAACAGGGGCTGCTCAGCCCCAGCATTTT
- TRBJ2-5 TRBV9 13 few CASSLRGEPPQHF TGTGCCAGCAGCCTCAGGGGCGAACCCCCTCAGCACTTC
TRBD1 TRBJ1-1 TRBV4-1 14 - CASSQRQGSTEAFF TGCGCCAGCAGCCAGCGACAGGGCAGCACTGAAGCTTTCTTT
- TRBJ1-2 TRBV9 14 - CASSVDGGNYGYTF TGTGCCAGCAGCGTAGATGGCGGTAACTATGGCTACACCTTC
TRBD2 TRBJ2-7 TRBV14 15 - CASSQGPSGGYEQYF TGTGCCAGCAGCCAAGGTCCTAGCGGGGGCTACGAGCAGTACTTC
- TRBJ1-3 TRBV27 18 - CASSLSMFPQGGGNTIYF TGTGCCAGCAGTTTATCGATGTTCCCGCAGGGCGGTGGAAACACCATATATTTT
TRBD1 TRBJ2-7 TRBV5-6 17 - CASSLVLGDRASWEQYF TGTGCCAGCAGCTTGGTTCTCGGGGACAGGGCGTCCTGGGAGCAGTACTTC